The 32 T cell receptor beta chains presented below share a single source sample, sequenced in a study of cytomegalovirus exposure and HLA in healthy donors. The study ran its PCR with 60 Vbeta and 13 Jbeta primers. Sequencing was performed with immunoSEQ multiplex PCR; in TCRdb, only in-frame clones are kept and a portion is missing. The sample includes some 110,000 clones. The sample was PBMCs. The receptors were gathered from a man aged 35 to 55 in good health and CMV-seropositive.

The V and J genes are TRBV2 and TRBJ1-2; 8 nucleotides align to TRBD1. The V gene end was trimmed by 7 bases and the J gene end by 7 bases; junction bases not matched to a gene: 11. The CDR3 contains 14 residues. Per germline, CDR1 SNHLY and CDR2 FYNNEI. The CDR3: CASTYGTGRGGYTF. CDR3 coding DNA: TGTGCCAGCACCTACGGGACAGGTAGAGGTGGCTACACCTTC.

The gene calls are TRBV4-2 and TRBJ2-7; D is possibly TRBD2 (5 bases). The V gene's germline CDR1 is LGHNA and CDR2 YNFKEQ. This CDR3 contains 14 residues. The V gene lost 4 bases and the J gene lost 0 bases, with 10 bases spanning the gap. The CDR3 DNA sequence: TGTGCCAGCAGCCCAGGACTGATCTCCTACGAGCAGTACTTC. It codes for CASSPGLISYEQYF.

CDR3 sequence: CASSLESPRYNEKLFF. CDR3 nucleotide sequence: TGTGCCAGCAGCTTGGAATCACCACGCTATAATGAAAAACTGTTTTTT. The rearrangement joins TRBV5-6 to TRBJ1-4; D gene ambiguous. The ends were cut back, 0 bases at V and 4 bases at J, with 13 bases in the middle. The CDR3 is 16 residues long. Germline CDR1 SGHDT, CDR2 YYEEEE.

The V gene is TRBV6-5, the J gene TRBJ2-7; perhaps TRBD2 as D (6 bases). Trimming removed 0 bases at V and 0 bases at J, with 9 bases between. CDR3 length: 15 amino acids. Germline lookup yields CDR1 MNHEY and CDR2 SVGAGI. CDR3 in amino acids: CASSYSRGNSYEQYF. CDR3 DNA sequence: TGTGCCAGCAGTTACTCCCGGGGGAACTCCTACGAGCAGTACTTC.

The rearrangement links TRBV18 to TRBJ2-7, with D perhaps matching TRBD1 (5 bases). CDR3 length: 12 residues. Germline V gene lookup returns CDR1 KGHSH and CDR2 LQKENI. Trimming cost V 6 bases and J 10 bases, with 16 bases left between them. The CDR3 loop is CASSQTDRSQYF. CDR3 sequence (DNA): TGTGCCAGCTCTCAAACTGACAGATCTCAGTACTTC.

The chain links TRBV4-1 to TRBJ2-3, with 9 nucleotides matching TRBD2. Germline trimming cut 4 bases from V and 1 base from J; bases unmatched to any gene: 3. The CDR3 sequence is 15 residues long. Germline lookup yields CDR1 MGHRA and CDR2 YSYEKL. The chain's CDR3 is CASSRRTSGTDTQYF. The CDR3 coding sequence is TGCGCCAGCAGCCGCCGGACTAGCGGCACAGATACGCAGTATTTT.

The V gene is TRBV12-5, the J gene TRBJ2-1; unclear D gene. Per germline, CDR1 LGHNT and CDR2 FRNRAP. Trimming left V 1 base short and J 6 bases short, with 10 bases between. CDR3 length: 14 residues. CDR3 nucleotides: TGTGCTAGTGGTTTGGCCGGTCCGCCCAATGAGCAGTTCTTC. Translating it yields CASGLAGPPNEQFF.

This CDR3 reads CASSPSTSGYEQYF. As DNA, the CDR3 is TGTGCCAGCTCACCGTCGACTAGCGGTTACGAGCAGTACTTC. The rearrangement uses TRBV18 and TRBJ2-7; 9 bases line up with TRBD2. The ends lost 3 bases at V and 4 bases at J; junction bases unmatched: 4. Germline values: CDR1 KGHSH, CDR2 LQKENI. This CDR3 spans 14 amino acids.

For this clone: The identical CDR3 is also encoded by other nucleotide sequences in the sample. CDR3 DNA: TGTGCCATCAGTGCGGGTGGGTCCTACGAGCAGTACTTC. Protein: CAISAGGSYEQYF. The rearrangement links TRBV10-3 to TRBJ2-7; the D is unclear. Germline CDR1 is ENHRY and CDR2 is SYGVKD. V shed 4 bases and J shed 1 base, with 8 bases lying between them. This CDR3 is 13 amino acids long.

Details on this clone: Other DNA sequences of this sample code for an identical CDR3. The gene calls are TRBV28 and TRBJ1-1; TRBD1 agrees at 7 bases. Germline V lookup: CDR1 MDHEN, CDR2 SYDVKM. CDR3 size: 16 residues. J lost 1 base, V lost 4 bases, and 9 bases had no gene match. The CDR3 bases are TGTGCCAGCAGTTACCTTCCTACAGGGGAGAACACTGAAGCTTTCTTT. Protein product: CASSYLPTGENTEAFF.

V gene TRBV15 combines with J gene TRBJ2-7; TRBD1 might be the D (7 bases). The CDR3 sequence is 15 residues long. CDR1 is LNHNV, CDR2 YYDKDF, per germline (reference sequence). The V gene lost 3 bases and the J gene lost 4 bases, with 16 bases spanning the gap. In DNA form, the CDR3 reads TGTGCCACCAGCAGCAATCAGGGGGGCTGGTACGAGCAGTACTTC. As protein: CATSSNQGGWYEQYF. The full variable domain, completed using reference TRBV15 and TRBJ2-7, is DAMVIQNPRYQVTQFGKPVTLSCSQTLNHNVMYWYQQKSSQAPKLLFHYYDKDFNNEADTPDNFQSRRPNTSFCFLDIRSPGLGDTAMYLCATSSNQGGWYEQYFGPGTRLTVT.

The rearrangement links TRBV21-1 to TRBJ2-7; the table gives TRBD1 as D, unverified against the DNA. TRBV21-1 is noted as a pseudogene. The CDR3 extends over 19 amino acids. CDR3 amino acids: CASSKVGTGGRRTSYEQYF. In DNA form, the CDR3 reads TGTGCCAGCAGCAAAGTGGGGACAGGGGGCCGGCGGACCTCCTACGAGCAGTACTTC.

J is TRBJ2-1 and V is TRBV19; D is perhaps TRBD2 (5 bases). The V and J ends lost 3 bases and 0 bases respectively, with 15 bases between them. Looked up from germline, CDR1 is LNHDA and CDR2 is SQIVND (reference sequence). This CDR3 contains 17 residues. Here the CDR3 DNA reads TGTGCCAGTAGTATTTTTCTAACGGGGAGCTCCTACAATGAGCAGTTCTTC. As protein: CASSIFLTGSSYNEQFF.

V usage is TRBV2 and J usage is TRBJ1-3, with D perhaps TRBD1 (6 bases). This CDR3 has 14 amino acids. Per the germline V gene, CDR1 is SNHLY and CDR2 is FYNNEI. Trimming pared 4 bases from V and 4 bases from J, leaving 11 bases between. CDR3 sequence: CASSGTGRGNTIYF. CDR3 DNA sequence: TGTGCCAGCAGTGGTACAGGGAGAGGAAACACCATATATTTT. The full variable domain, completed using reference TRBV2 and TRBJ1-3, is EPEVTQTPSHQVTQMGQEVILRCVPISNHLYFYWYRQILGQKVEFLVSFYNNEISEKSEIFDDQFSVERPDGSNFTLKIRSTKLEDSAMYFCASSGTGRGNTIYFGEGSWLTVV.

The chain employs TRBV6-5 and TRBJ1-1; D is undetermined. The V gene lost 4 bases and the J gene lost 5 bases, with 8 bases spanning the gap. The germline V gene has CDR1 MNHEY and CDR2 SVGAGI. This CDR3 is 12 amino acids long. Here the CDR3 reads CASSSPMTEAFF. The DNA of the CDR3 is TGTGCCAGCAGTTCCCCAATGACTGAAGCTTTCTTT.

The V gene is TRBV5-6, the J gene TRBJ1-1; TRBD1 matches 11 bases. This CDR3 has 15 residues. Germline V gives CDR1 SGHDT, CDR2 YYEEEE. V lost 4 bases to trimming and J lost 6 bases; unmatched junction nucleotides: 8. CDR3 in DNA: TGTGCCAGCAGCCTGCCGGGACAGGGGGTGGCTGAAGCTTTCTTT. Its protein is CASSLPGQGVAEAFF.

The chain couples TRBV6-5 to TRBJ2-7; D remains unclear. Germline CDR1 and CDR2: MNHEY and SVGAGI. Trimming left V 6 bases short and J 2 bases short, with 5 bases between. This CDR3 is built from 11 residues. The CDR3 here is CASRTTYEQYF. The DNA of the CDR3 is TGTGCCAGCAGAACAACCTACGAGCAGTACTTC.

The rearrangement joins TRBV28 to TRBJ2-3; 7 bases are shared with TRBD2. With V trimmed by 6 bases and J by 2 bases, 23 bases remained unmatched. The CDR3 covers 20 residues. Germline V gene lookup returns CDR1 MDHEN and CDR2 SYDVKM. This CDR3 reads CASSHIARGLGRKLTDTQYF. In DNA form, the CDR3 reads TGTGCCAGCAGCCATATAGCCCGTGGACTAGGGCGGAAACTCACAGATACGCAGTATTTT.

This chain connects TRBV2 to TRBJ2-6; 9 nucleotides match TRBD1. Losses at the gene ends were 9 bases for V and 0 bases for J; bases not matched to a gene: 9. The CDR3 is 17 residues long. Germline lookup yields CDR1 SNHLY and CDR2 FYNNEI. The CDR3 DNA reads as TGTGCCAGTTATCGGGACAGGGTTTCCTCTGGGGCCAACGTCCTGACTTTC. Its translation: CASYRDRVSSGANVLTF.

The chain carries TRBV28 and TRBJ2-3; 11 bases map to TRBD2. This CDR3 is built from 17 residues. Germline V gene lookup returns CDR1 MDHEN and CDR2 SYDVKM. V lost 3 bases, J lost 6 bases, and 11 bases stayed unmatched. In DNA form, the CDR3 reads TGTGCCAGCAGTTTGGGGGCCTATAGCGGGAGGGGGGATACGCAGTATTTT. This translates into CASSLGAYSGRGDTQYF.

The V call is TRBV27, the J call TRBJ2-1; no clear D gene. The CDR3 runs to 16 residues. Trimming took 6 bases from V and 0 from J, leaving 15 bases between them. Germline V CDR1 and CDR2: MNHEY, SMNVEV (reference sequence). CDR3 DNA sequence: TGTGCCAGCAGCAGCGATCCTAGTAACTCCTACAATGAGCAGTTCTTC. Translated: CASSSDPSNSYNEQFF.

The rearrangement joins TRBV7-9 to TRBJ2-4; D not certain. The V gene lost 5 bases and the J gene lost 5 bases, with 10 bases spanning the gap. Germline V gene lookup returns CDR1 SEHNR and CDR2 FQNEAQ (reference sequence). This CDR3 has 13 residues. The CDR3 sequence is CASSVQNQNIQYF. The CDR3 DNA sequence: TGTGCCAGCAGCGTACAGAACCAAAACATTCAGTACTTC. The full variable domain, its missing parts supplied by reference TRBV7-9 and TRBJ2-4, is DTGVSQNPRHKITKRGQNVTFRCDPISEHNRLYWYRQTLGQGPEFLTYFQNEAQLEKSRLLSDRFSAERPKGSFSTLEIQRTEQGDSAMYLCASSVQNQNIQYFGAGTRLSVL.

The chain links TRBV9 to TRBJ2-1; 9 nucleotides line up with TRBD2. Germline V lookup: CDR1 SGDLS, CDR2 YYNGEE. Trimming removed 2 bases from V and 7 bases from J; junction bases left unmatched: 10. CDR3 size: 16 residues. CDR3 in DNA: TGTGCCAGCAGCGTCTACGGCGGGGGGGCGTTTAATGAGCAGTTCTTC. It specifies CASSVYGGGAFNEQFF.

The rearrangement uses TRBV9 and TRBJ2-7; D is perhaps TRBD1 (5 bases). Trimming took 0 bases from V and 4 from J, leaving 11 bases between them. The V gene's germline CDR1 is SGDLS and CDR2 YYNGEE. This CDR3 is 14 amino acids long. The CDR3 DNA sequence: TGTGCCAGCAGCGTAGATGGGGCCGTGTACGAGCAGTACTTC. Amino acids: CASSVDGAVYEQYF.

This chain links TRBV7-9 with TRBJ1-2, with 7 nucleotides matching TRBD1. This CDR3 region has 15 residues. The V gene's germline CDR1 is SEHNR and CDR2 FQNEAQ (reference sequence). The V gene end was trimmed by 6 bases and the J gene end by 4 bases; junction bases not matched to a gene: 11. CDR3 sequence: CASSSTDRVVYGYTF. CDR3 nucleotides: TGTGCCAGCAGTTCAACTGACAGGGTCGTCTATGGCTACACCTTC.

The rearrangement joins TRBV5-1 to TRBJ2-2; TRBD1 matches 8 bases. The V and J ends lost 4 bases and 6 bases, in that order; junction bases with no gene match: 8. Germline loops: CDR1 SGHRS, CDR2 YFSETQ. The CDR3 is 15 residues long. The DNA for the CDR3 is TGCGCCAGCAGCCAGACAGGGGCTCCGGCCGGGGAGCTGTTTTTT. It encodes CASSQTGAPAGELFF.

The chain joins TRBV14 to TRBJ2-1; 11 bases match TRBD2. CDR3 length: 16 amino acids. V lost 3 bases to trimming and J lost 3 bases; unmatched junction nucleotides: 4. Germline values: CDR1 SGHDN, CDR2 FVKESK. The CDR3, as DNA: TGTGCCAGCAGCCAGCCGGGACTAGCGGACTACAATGAGCAGTTCTTC. This translates into CASSQPGLADYNEQFF.

With regard to this clone: Additional DNA sequences in this sample encode the identical CDR3. The chain employs TRBV29-1 and TRBJ2-2; 9 bases match TRBD1. Germline assignment: CDR1 SQVTM and CDR2 ANQGSEA. V lost 7 bases, J lost 5 bases, and 5 bases stayed unmatched. This CDR3 has 13 amino acids. The CDR3 loop reads CSGGQGDTGELFF. CDR3 DNA sequence: TGCAGCGGGGGACAGGGAGATACCGGGGAGCTGTTTTTT.

The chain recombines TRBV2 with TRBJ2-3, with unresolved D. This CDR3 is 13 amino acids long. The germline V gene has CDR1 SNHLY and CDR2 FYNNEI. Trimming pared 6 bases from V and 4 bases from J, leaving 11 bases between. The CDR3 loop reads CASSTEAADTQYF. The CDR3 bases are TGTGCCAGCAGCACTGAGGCGGCAGATACGCAGTATTTT.

The CDR3 DNA follows: TGTGCCAGCGGCATACTAGCGGGAGGCCACAATGAGCAGTTCTTC. Amino acid sequence: CASGILAGGHNEQFF. This chain joins TRBV27 and TRBJ2-1; 12 bases are shared with TRBD2. The CDR3 is 15 amino acids. Germline V gene data show CDR1 as MNHEY and CDR2 as SMNVEV (reference sequence). With 8 bases clipped from V and 5 bases from J, the junction kept 7 bases outside the gene matches.

The rearrangement links TRBV2 to TRBJ1-2; 10 bases are a match to TRBD1. CDR1 and CDR2 from the germline V gene are SNHLY and FYNNEI. CDR3 length equals 15 residues. The junction had 4 bases not matched to a gene; V was cut back by 5 bases and J by 1 base. CDR3 DNA sequence: TGTGCCAGCAGTTACGGGACAGGGGTTAACTATGGCTACACCTTC. It codes for CASSYGTGVNYGYTF.

This chain uses TRBV6-6 with TRBJ1-2; D is ambiguous. Trimming pared 0 bases from V and 8 bases from J, leaving 13 bases between. In germline, CDR1 is MNHNY, CDR2 SVGAGI (reference sequence). This CDR3 is built from 14 residues. DNA for the CDR3: TGTGCCAGCAGTTACTCGGAGATCCATGTGGGCTACACCTTC. Its protein product is CASSYSEIHVGYTF.